The 31 T cell receptor beta chains presented below share a single source sample, sequenced in a study of cytomegalovirus exposure and HLA in healthy donors. PCR involved 60 Vbeta and 13 Jbeta primers. This table comes from immunoSEQ multiplex PCR, and its TCRdb copy is limited to in-frame clones, with some not included. The profile covers roughly 150,000 clones, with around 75% appearing a single time and about 4.7% taken by the ten largest. Sample: PBMCs. These receptors came from a man aged 60-69 years in good health and CMV-seronegative.

The chain uses TRBV7-9 and TRBJ2-7, with D uncertain. V lost 5 bases, J lost 6 bases, and 20 bases lay in between. The CDR3 loop spans 15 amino acids. The germline V gene encodes CDR1 SEHNR and CDR2 FQNEAQ (reference sequence). The CDR3 is CASSALRAYRIEQYF. DNA of the CDR3: TGTGCCAGCAGCGCCCTTAGAGCCTACCGCATCGAGCAGTACTTC.

CDR3 loop: CASSLLTDSTNTEAFF. CDR3 nucleotides: TGTGCCAGCTCACTTCTAACGGACAGCACGAACACTGAAGCTTTCTTT. The V call is TRBV18, the J call TRBJ1-1; D perhaps matches TRBD1 (6 bases). Germline CDR1 KGHSH, CDR2 LQKENI. The germline V and J ends were trimmed by 4 bases and 1 base, with 16 bases remaining between them. The CDR3 is 16 residues long. The variable domain in full, with the rest retrieved from reference TRBV18 and TRBJ1-1, is NAGVMQNPRHLVRRRGQEARLRCSPMKGHSHVYWYRQLPEEGLKFMVYLQKENIIDESGMPKERFSAEFPKEGPSILRIQQVVRGDSAAYFCASSLLTDSTNTEAFFGQGTRLTVV.

V and J are TRBV6-7 and TRBJ2-7; no definite D call. TRBV6-7 is an ORF, and what it does is uncertain. The V and J ends lost 6 bases and 2 bases respectively, with 17 bases between them. The CDR3 loop spans 15 amino acids. The CDR3 DNA is TGTGCCAGCAGATACATTTGCCGGTTTCCCTACGAGCAGTACTTC. Its protein product is CASRYICRFPYEQYF.

The chain links TRBV7-8 to TRBJ1-5, with 10 bases lining up with TRBD1. There are 16 residues in the CDR3. Germline V gene sequence: CDR1 SGHVS, CDR2 FQNEAQ. With V trimmed by 1 base and J by 5 bases, 5 bases remained unmatched. The CDR3 is CASSLVGDRGYQPQHF. The CDR3 nucleotides read TGTGCCAGCAGCTTAGTTGGGGACAGGGGTTATCAGCCCCAGCATTTT.

The V and J genes are TRBV4-3 and TRBJ1-1; no firm D call. CDR1 LGHNA and CDR2 YSLEER come from the germline V gene. The CDR3 totals 15 residues. Between the trimmed V and J ends, which lost 0 bases and 3 bases, there was a span of 11 bases. The CDR3 is CASSQELRSDTEAFF. The CDR3 nucleotides are TGCGCCAGCAGCCAAGAGTTGAGGTCGGACACTGAAGCTTTCTTT.

The chain recombines TRBV7-8 with TRBJ2-7, with TRBD2 matching 13 bases. J was trimmed by 3 bases and V by 0 bases; bases with no gene match: 11. In germline, CDR1 is SGHVS, CDR2 FQNEAQ. CDR3 length: 19 residues. CDR3 nucleotide sequence: TGTGCCAGCAGCTTAGCGGTCGGACTAGCGGGAGATCTTTACTACGAGCAGTACTTC. As protein: CASSLAVGLAGDLYYEQYF.

The rearrangement uses TRBV7-6 and TRBJ2-3; 8 bases line up with TRBD1. Germline V gene data show CDR1 as SGHVS and CDR2 as FNYEAQ. V dropped 1 base and J dropped 3; count of bases not matched to a gene: 3. This CDR3 comprises 15 residues. DNA of the CDR3: TGTGCCAGCAGCTTAGGGACAGGGTGGACAGATACGCAGTATTTT. Translation gives CASSLGTGWTDTQYF.

The chain's CDR3 is CASSLLVHANTGELFF. The DNA for the CDR3 is TGTGCCAGCAGTTTACTAGTTCACGCGAACACCGGGGAGCTGTTTTTT. The V call is TRBV28, the J call TRBJ2-2; no clear D gene. Trimming shortened V by 2 bases and J by 0 bases, and 10 bases separated the two germline ends. CDR1 MDHEN and CDR2 SYDVKM come from the germline V gene. The length of the CDR3 is 16 residues.

This clone was detected only once. This sequence joins TRBV5-1 and TRBJ2-7, with D maybe TRBD2 (5 bases). The V gene's germline CDR1 is SGHRS and CDR2 YFSETQ. V was shortened by 0 bases and J by 6 bases, with 10 bases between the two germline ends. CDR3 length: 13 amino acids. CDR3 coding DNA: TGCGCCAGCAGCTTGGCCGTTGAGGGCGAGCAGTACTTC. This translates into CASSLAVEGEQYF.

The rearrangement links TRBV4-1 to TRBJ2-1; maybe TRBD2 (6 bases). The CDR3 is 15 amino acids. Germline CDR1 and CDR2: MGHRA and YSYEKL. V gave up 1 base and J gave up 9 bases, with 16 bases separating them. The DNA for the CDR3 is TGCGCCAGCAGCCAAGCTGAAACGGGAGCAGGTGAGCAGTTCTTC. Its translation: CASSQAETGAGEQFF.

The chain couples TRBV5-1 to TRBJ2-1; 7 bases align to TRBD2. In germline, CDR1 is SGHRS, CDR2 YFSETQ. There are 16 residues in the CDR3. V lost 4 bases to trimming and J lost 0 bases; unmatched junction nucleotides: 7. The CDR3 sequence: CASSAGTKSSYNEQFF. CDR3 nucleotide sequence: TGCGCCAGCAGCGCCGGGACTAAGAGCTCCTACAATGAGCAGTTCTTC.

The chain joins TRBV18 to TRBJ2-3, with 8 positions matching TRBD2. The germline V gene has CDR1 KGHSH and CDR2 LQKENI. CDR3 length equals 15 residues. Unmatched junction bases numbered 6, after V lost 5 bases and J lost 2 bases. The CDR3 spells CASSYLAGVTDTQYF. For the CDR3, the DNA is TGTGCCAGCTCATATCTAGCGGGTGTCACAGATACGCAGTATTTT.

The chain joins TRBV9 to TRBJ2-7; 7 bases align to TRBD1. This CDR3 comprises 13 residues. V was clipped by 3 bases and J by 4 bases; unmatched bases: 4. CDR1 and CDR2 from the germline V gene are SGDLS and YYNGEE. As DNA, the CDR3 is TGTGCCAGCAGCGCCGGGACAGAATACGAGCAGTACTTC. Protein sequence: CASSAGTEYEQYF.

The rearrangement links TRBV10-3 to TRBJ2-1; TRBD2 matches at 8 bases. CDR1 is ENHRY and CDR2 is SYGVKD in the germline V gene. This CDR3 spans 17 amino acids. Trimming at V came to 1 base and at J to 4 bases, leaving 9 bases not matched to a gene. DNA for the CDR3: TGTGCCATCAGTGAGTTTTCTCAGGAGCGGGAGTACAATGAGCAGTTCTTC. Amino acid sequence: CAISEFSQEREYNEQFF.

This sequence joins TRBV5-4 and TRBJ1-1; a weak D match, TRBD1 (6 bases). Germline CDR1 reads SGHNT; CDR2 reads YYREEE (reference sequence). The V gene lost 2 bases and the J gene lost 5 bases, with 10 bases spanning the gap. The CDR3 covers 13 residues. This CDR3 reads CASSLQGGTEAFF. CDR3 DNA sequence: TGTGCCAGCAGCTTACAGGGTGGAACTGAAGCTTTCTTT.

The rearrangement links TRBV27 to TRBJ1-6; TRBD1 matches at 8 bases. V lost 5 bases and J lost 8; bases outside the gene matches: 5. There are 14 residues in the CDR3. CDR1 and CDR2 from the germline V gene are MNHEY and SMNVEV (reference sequence). For the CDR3, the DNA is TGTGCCAGCAGTCCTGACAGGGGCTATTCACCCCTCCACTTT. This gives the protein CASSPDRGYSPLHF.

There are a few counts of this clone. The CDR3 here is CACYAGTQYF. CDR3 DNA sequence: TGTGCCTGTTACGCCGGGACCCAGTACTTC. This rearrangement joins TRBV30 to TRBJ2-5; D is unclear. The CDR3 contains 10 residues. Germline V gene lookup returns CDR1 GTSNPN and CDR2 SVGIG (reference sequence). The V gene lost 6 bases and the J gene lost 7 bases, with 9 bases spanning the gap.

This clone has just one count. The V gene is TRBV6-5, the J gene TRBJ2-7, with TRBD1 matching over 11 bases. The trim removed 1 base at V and 7 bases at J, leaving 9 bases unmatched. The CDR3 extends over 16 amino acids. Germline V CDR1 and CDR2: MNHEY, SVGAGI. CDR3 loop: CASSYFFGQGAREQYF. The CDR3 DNA reads as TGTGCCAGCAGTTACTTTTTCGGACAGGGGGCTCGGGAGCAGTACTTC.

The chain combines TRBV5-1 with TRBJ2-1, with 7 bases lining up with TRBD1. Germline CDR1 SGHRS, CDR2 YFSETQ. V shed 4 bases, J shed 2 bases, and the junction held 3 bases outside the gene matches. This CDR3 is 14 amino acids long. The DNA for the CDR3 is TGCGCCAGCAGCCCGGGACAGCCCTACAATGAGCAGTTCTTC. Protein product: CASSPGQPYNEQFF.

The chain couples TRBV5-6 to TRBJ2-4, with 7 positions matching TRBD2. The ends lost 0 bases at V and 3 bases at J; junction bases unmatched: 12. The CDR3 has 18 amino acids. Germline V gene lookup returns CDR1 SGHDT and CDR2 YYEEEE. Here the CDR3 DNA reads TGTGCCAGCAGCTTGGGGTCGGGAGGCCGCCTTGGCAAAAACATTCAGTACTTC. Its protein product is CASSLGSGGRLGKNIQYF.

In this sample, this clone turned up once. The V call is TRBV30, the J call TRBJ1-1, with 7 bases lining up with TRBD1. V lost 2 bases, J lost 1 base, and 7 bases stayed unmatched. This CDR3 has 15 residues. CDR1 and CDR2 from the germline V gene are GTSNPN and SVGIG (reference sequence). The chain's CDR3 is CAWSPNRGGNTEAFF. CDR3 in DNA: TGTGCCTGGAGTCCAAACAGGGGAGGGAACACTGAAGCTTTCTTT.

Regarding this clone: One junction end disagrees with the germline gene, perhaps due to a read error. The CDR3 DNA follows: TGTGCCAGCAGTAAAGCTACAGGGTACAATTCACCCCTCCACTTT. This encodes CASSKATGYNSPLHF. This rearrangement joins TRBV6-1 to TRBJ1-6; perhaps TRBD1 as D (6 bases). This CDR3 has 15 amino acids. CDR1 is MNHNS and CDR2 is SASEGT in the germline V gene.

The rearrangement links TRBV28 to TRBJ2-1; TRBD2 matches 8 bases. Germline values: CDR1 MDHEN, CDR2 SYDVKM. J was trimmed by 3 bases and V by 2 bases; bases with no gene match: 9. The CDR3 loop spans 17 amino acids. CDR3 DNA sequence: TGTGCCAGCAGTTTAATGGGCGCGGGACTAGGCTACAATGAGCAGTTCTTC. This codes for CASSLMGAGLGYNEQFF.

This clone has just one count. This rearrangement joins TRBV5-6 to TRBJ2-3, with 8 positions matching TRBD1. The CDR3 length is 15 residues. After removal of 4 bases from V and 0 bases from J, the junction contained 4 bases not matched to a gene. Germline CDR1 SGHDT, CDR2 YYEEEE. The CDR3 loop is CASSRTGRSTDTQYF. CDR3 DNA sequence: TGTGCCAGCAGCCGGACAGGGCGTAGCACAGATACGCAGTATTTT.

The rearrangement uses TRBV5-4 and TRBJ2-6; 7 bases are shared with TRBD1. Per germline, CDR1 SGHNT and CDR2 YYREEE (reference sequence). Trimming took 4 bases from V and 1 from J; bases not matched to a gene: 5. The CDR3 runs to 16 residues. The CDR3 coding sequence is TGTGCCAGCAGCCCCGACAGGGTATCTGGGGCCAACGTCCTGACTTTC. Residues: CASSPDRVSGANVLTF. Supplemented by reference TRBV5-4 and TRBJ2-6, the full variable domain reads ETGVTQSPTHLIKTRGQQVTLRCSSQSGHNTVSWYQQALGQGPQFIFQYYREEENGRGNFPPRFSGLQFPNYSSELNVNALELDDSALYLCASSPDRVSGANVLTFGAGSRLTVL.

The chain recombines TRBV9 with TRBJ1-1; 10 bases align to TRBD1. The CDR3 is 15 amino acids. Germline V lookup: CDR1 SGDLS, CDR2 YYNGEE. V was pared by 3 bases and J by 6 bases, with 8 bases of the junction left unmatched. The CDR3: CASSAFRDRGSEAFF. DNA for the CDR3: TGTGCCAGCAGCGCCTTCCGGGACAGGGGTTCTGAAGCTTTCTTT.

The V gene is TRBV11-3, the J gene TRBJ1-1; 7 bases are a match to TRBD1. The junction had 8 bases not matched to a gene; V was cut back by 7 bases and J by 0 bases. Germline CDR1 is SGHNT and CDR2 is YENEEA. The CDR3 consists of 15 residues. CDR3 sequence (DNA): TGTGCCAGCACCAACAGGGGAAGGATGAACACTGAAGCTTTCTTT. It yields the protein CASTNRGRMNTEAFF.

The gene calls are TRBV11-2 and TRBJ2-3; TRBD2 is a possible D gene (6 bases). Germline assignment: CDR1 SGHAT and CDR2 FQNNGV. The length of the CDR3 is 15 residues. Trimming removed 3 bases at V and 6 bases at J, with 16 bases between. Here the CDR3 reads CASSFNGRGGDTQYF. The CDR3 DNA sequence: TGTGCCAGCAGCTTTAACGGGAGAGGCGGGGATACGCAGTATTTT. The entire variable domain, with the rest obtained from reference TRBV11-2 and TRBJ2-3, is as follows: EAGVAQSPRYKIIEKRQSVAFWCNPISGHATLYWYQQILGQGPKLLIQFQNNGVVDDSQLPKDRFSAERLKGVDSTLKIQPAKLEDSAVYLCASSFNGRGGDTQYFGPGTRLTVL.

The CDR3 bases are TGTGCCAGCAGTTACTCCCTCCGGGGGGGTGCGGAGACCCAGTACTTC. Amino acids: CASSYSLRGGAETQYF. The chain is built from TRBV6-5 and TRBJ2-5; 8 bases map to TRBD2. The germline V gene encodes CDR1 MNHEY and CDR2 SVGAGI. With V trimmed by 0 bases and J by 5 bases, 8 bases remained unmatched. The CDR3 covers 16 residues.

Only a few counts were recorded for this clone. This chain uses TRBV5-1 with TRBJ1-1; D might be TRBD1 (6 bases). CDR1 is SGHRS, CDR2 YFSETQ, per germline. The CDR3 runs 14 residues. V was trimmed by 3 bases and J by 1 base, leaving 10 bases between them. The CDR3 loop reads CASSSQGSNTEAFF. CDR3 nucleotides: TGCGCCAGCAGCTCACAGGGATCGAACACTGAAGCTTTCTTT.

V usage is TRBV25-1 and J usage is TRBJ1-6; 7 bases fit TRBD1. The CDR3 spans 13 residues. From germline, CDR1 is MGHDK and CDR2 SYGVNS. V shed 2 bases, J shed 13 bases, and the junction held 5 bases outside the gene matches. The CDR3 spells CASSESGGGPLHF. In DNA, the CDR3 is TGTGCCAGCAGTGAAAGCGGAGGGGGCCCCCTCCACTTT.